This entry lists 18 T cell receptor beta chains sequenced from one sample in a study of blood T cell repertoires in COVID-19. Produced via immunoSEQ multiplex PCR; TCRdb's table is partial and in-frame only. Of 250,000 or so clones listed, over 80% are singletons. Sequencing was carried out using peripheral blood. These receptors were taken from a middle-aged woman who had recovered from COVID-19.

The chain links TRBV13 to TRBJ1-1; possible D gene TRBD1, 5 bases. With 5 bases removed from V and 8 bases from J, the gap between germline ends came to 12 bases. CDR3 length: 12 residues. Germline V CDR1 and CDR2: PRHDT, FYEKMQ (reference sequence). CDR3 residues: CASSPDGGEAFF. The CDR3 nucleotides read TGTGCCAGCAGCCCCGACGGGGGAGAAGCTTTCTTT.

The chain employs TRBV27 and TRBJ1-1; 10 bases are shared with TRBD1. The CDR3 has 17 residues. From germline, CDR1 is MNHEY and CDR2 SMNVEV (reference sequence). The J segment lost 0 bases and the V segment lost 4 bases, leaving 8 bases of the junction unmatched. The CDR3 loop reads CASSSGGTGAMNTEAFF. In DNA form, the CDR3 reads TGTGCCAGCAGTTCAGGCGGGACAGGGGCTATGAACACTGAAGCTTTCTTT.

This clone has a single count. This rearrangement joins TRBV14 to TRBJ1-2, with 7 bases matching TRBD1. Looked up from germline, CDR1 is SGHDN and CDR2 is FVKESK. V trimming: 4 bases; J trimming: 3 bases; junction bases outside the gene matches: 8. The CDR3 runs to 15 residues. In DNA, the CDR3 is TGTGCCAGCAGCCTCTTCCTTGGACAGGACTATGGCTACACCTTC. This gives the protein CASSLFLGQDYGYTF.

Points on this clone: This specimen includes other DNA sequences encoding the same CDR3. The CDR3 reads CASSPRTEAFF. As DNA, the CDR3 is TGTGCCAGCAGCCCCCGGACTGAAGCTTTCTTT. This sequence joins TRBV12-3 or TRBV12-4 and TRBJ1-1; D is unresolved. The ends were cut back, 6 bases at V and 5 bases at J, with 7 bases in the middle. The CDR3 length is 11 residues.

The chain employs TRBV3-1 (or the pseudogene TRBV3-2) and TRBJ2-6, with D maybe TRBD1 (7 bases). Germline assignment: CDR1 LGHDT and CDR2 YNNKEL (reference sequence). Between the trimmed V and J ends, which lost 6 bases and 7 bases, there was a span of 22 bases. CDR3 size: 17 residues. DNA for the CDR3: TGTGCCAGCAGGCCCGGGTGGAGGGGGCGCACAGCCAACGTCCTGACTTTC. Amino acid sequence: CASRPGWRGRTANVLTF.

The chain combines TRBV4-1 with TRBJ1-2, with D hard to call. Deletions cut 1 base from V and 1 base from J, with 10 bases between. The CDR3 runs to 15 residues. CDR1 is MGHRA, CDR2 YSYEKL, per germline. The CDR3 nucleotides read TGCGCCAGCAGCCAAGGAAACGGGGATAACTATGGCTACACCTTC. Its translation is CASSQGNGDNYGYTF.

This chain uses TRBV30 with TRBJ1-2, with a tentative D call TRBD1 (6 bases). CDR3 size: 15 residues. The germline gives CDR1 GTSNPN, CDR2 SVGIG (reference sequence). V lost 3 bases and J 6 bases, leaving 20 bases between the germline ends. The CDR3 loop reads CAWRRGTVGIHGYTF. Here the CDR3 DNA reads TGTGCCTGGAGGAGGGGGACGGTTGGAATCCATGGCTACACCTTC.

This clone appeared once. The chain joins TRBV2 to TRBJ1-4, with TRBD1 as a possible D gene (6 bases). Germline CDR1 is SNHLY and CDR2 is FYNNEI. V was cut by 7 bases and J by 3 bases, with 18 bases left in between. This CDR3 spans 16 amino acids. The CDR3 loop reads CASTKRGKGANEKLFF. In nucleotides, the CDR3 is TGTGCCAGCACCAAAAGGGGGAAGGGGGCTAATGAAAAACTGTTTTTT.

The chain recombines TRBV3-1 (or the pseudogene TRBV3-2) with TRBJ2-5; tentatively, D is TRBD2 (5 bases). V lost 2 bases, J lost 2 bases, and 15 bases lay in between. The germline V gene encodes CDR1 LGHDT and CDR2 YNNKEL (reference sequence). The CDR3 is 16 amino acids. The DNA of the CDR3 is TGTGCCAGCAGCCAAATCCGTATGGACTTTCAAGAGACCCAGTACTTC. Its translation is CASSQIRMDFQETQYF.

This rearrangement joins TRBV6-9 to TRBJ1-1; D may be TRBD1 (6 bases). This CDR3 spans 14 amino acids. The germline V gene encodes CDR1 MNHGY and CDR2 SVAAGI. V was shortened by 3 bases and J by 5 bases, with 13 bases between the two germline ends. The DNA for the CDR3 is TGTGCCAGCAGTTACGGGGGGCATCATACTGAAGCTTTCTTT. It yields the protein CASSYGGHHTEAFF.

This clone came up once. The CDR3 loop is CSVPDREISYEQYF. The CDR3 DNA reads as TGCAGCGTGCCGGACAGGGAAATTTCATACGAGCAGTACTTC. The V call is TRBV29-1, the J call TRBJ2-7; TRBD1 agrees at 8 bases. J lost 4 bases, V lost 6 bases, and 11 bases had no gene match. Looked up from germline, CDR1 is SQVTM and CDR2 is ANQGSEA. This CDR3 is built from 14 residues.

The CDR3 loop reads CASSVDGHQMESTQYF. CDR3 DNA sequence: TGTGCCAGCAGCGTAGACGGACACCAAATGGAGAGTACGCAGTATTTT. This rearrangement joins TRBV9 to TRBJ2-3, with a weak D call TRBD1 (5 bases). The CDR3 contains 16 residues. V was trimmed by 0 bases and J by 8 bases, leaving 19 bases between them. Germline CDR1 is SGDLS and CDR2 is YYNGEE.

This chain connects TRBV11-2 to TRBJ1-2, with no clear D. Trimming pared 5 bases from V and 4 bases from J, leaving 11 bases between. Germline V gives CDR1 SGHAT, CDR2 FQNNGV. The CDR3 length is 13 residues. CDR3 sequence (DNA): TGTGCCAGCAGCGCTTGGCAGGCCTATGGCTACACCTTC. It translates to CASSAWQAYGYTF. The variable domain in full, with the rest retrieved from reference TRBV11-2 and TRBJ1-2, is EAGVAQSPRYKIIEKRQSVAFWCNPISGHATLYWYQQILGQGPKLLIQFQNNGVVDDSQLPKDRFSAERLKGVDSTLKIQPAKLEDSAVYLCASSAWQAYGYTFGSGTRLTVV.

The V gene is TRBV6-6, the J gene TRBJ2-7; tentatively, D is TRBD1 (5 bases). Germline lookup yields CDR1 MNHNY and CDR2 SVGAGI (reference sequence). Trimming removed 4 bases from V and 7 bases from J, with 11 bases in between. There are 12 residues in the CDR3. CDR3 DNA: TGTGCCAGCAGTTCAGGGTTAACGGAGCAGTACTTC. Residues: CASSSGLTEQYF.

This sequence joins TRBV28 and TRBJ1-5; D not certain. CDR1 MDHEN and CDR2 SYDVKM come from the germline V gene. V gave up 4 bases and J gave up 9 bases, with 7 bases separating them. The CDR3 runs to 11 residues. The chain's CDR3 is CASSSRGPQHF. Here the CDR3 DNA reads TGTGCCAGCAGTTCGCGAGGGCCCCAGCATTTT.

The V gene is TRBV20-1, the J gene TRBJ1-4; D gene ambiguous. Germline V lookup: CDR1 DFQATT, CDR2 SNEGSKA (reference sequence). The CDR3 loop spans 11 amino acids. V was pared by 3 bases and J by 6 bases, with 5 bases between. The CDR3 DNA reads as TGCAGTGCTAGGGGCTATGAAAAACTGTTTTTT. This sequence encodes CSARGYEKLFF.

The chain combines TRBV2 with TRBJ1-2, with 8 bases aligning to TRBD1. The CDR3 contains 14 residues. The V gene end was trimmed by 4 bases and the J gene end by 2 bases; junction bases not matched to a gene: 3. Germline values: CDR1 SNHLY, CDR2 FYNNEI. CDR3 nucleotide sequence: TGTGCCAGCAGTGTTCAGGGGGCGAACTATGGCTACACCTTC. Translated: CASSVQGANYGYTF.

Only one count was recorded for this clone. CDR3 sequence: CASSDRGLGGYTF. As DNA, the CDR3 is TGCGCCAGCTCGGACAGGGGGCTAGGTGGCTACACCTTC. The V and J genes are TRBV5-1 and TRBJ1-2; 11 bases agree with TRBD1. Germline CDR1 and CDR2: SGHRS and YFSETQ. J was trimmed by 7 bases and V by 7 bases; bases with no gene match: 6. This CDR3 has 13 residues.